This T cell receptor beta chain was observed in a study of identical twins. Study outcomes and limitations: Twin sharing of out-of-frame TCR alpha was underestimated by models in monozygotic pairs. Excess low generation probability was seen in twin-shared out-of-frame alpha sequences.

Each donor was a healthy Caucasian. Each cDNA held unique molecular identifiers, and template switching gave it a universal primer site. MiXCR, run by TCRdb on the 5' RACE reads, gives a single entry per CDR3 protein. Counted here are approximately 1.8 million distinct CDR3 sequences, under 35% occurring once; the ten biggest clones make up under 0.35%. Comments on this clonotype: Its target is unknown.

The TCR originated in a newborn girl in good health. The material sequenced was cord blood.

CDR3 protein: CASSPPSTPYNEQFF. The CDR3 DNA follows: TGTGCCAGCAGTCCTCCGTCGACGCCCTACAATGAGCAGTTCTTC. This sequence joins TRBV6-5 and TRBJ2-1; D ambiguous. The V end lost 5 bases, the J end lost 2 bases, and 13 bases lay between the germline ends. CDR1 is MNHEY, CDR2 SVGAGI, per germline. This CDR3 has 15 amino acids.